This T cell receptor beta chain derives from a study of beta chain features in type 1 diabetes. This clone was recorded a few times. The antigen is undetermined. V was cut by 1 base and J by 4 bases, with 13 bases left in between. Germline CDR1 is SGHTA and CDR2 is FQGNSA. CDR3 size: 15 residues. The isolated RNA, all of it, was reverse transcribed, so expressed TCRB transcripts were what got sequenced. Profiling relied on immunoSEQ multiplex PCR, and the TCRdb table lists in-frame clones only, not all of them. Among hundreds of thousands of clones listed, over 12% were seen once. General observations from the study: Junctions at VDJ sites from type 1 diabetes patients had fewer insertions and more deletions. Patients with Type 1 diabetes showed moderately but significantly shorter TCRB CDR3s in all four CD4+ subsets.

This clonotype originated in a man aged 18 to 30 with type 1 diabetes. The sequenced sample consisted of naive CD4+ T cells from blood. This rearrangement joins TRBV7-2 to TRBJ1-2; D unclear. Written as DNA, the CDR3 is TGTGCCAGCAGCTTAGTAATGTCTAGCTCCTATGGCTACACCTTC. Its protein product is CASSLVMSSSYGYTF.